This TCR beta chain derives from a study of shared clonotypes between healthy human individuals. Whole-study findings and limits: Generally, naive subsets (rather than memory subsets) showed larger estimated richness.

The method was immunoSEQ multiplex PCR; TCRdb's version includes in-frame clones alone and lacks a portion of them. The data show about 1 million clones, about three quarters seen once. A remark on this clone: The antigen is not known.

The TCR comes from a man younger than 35 in good health. The sample consisted of memory CD4+ T cells sorted from blood. The subset denotes: CD45RA-negative fraction.

In nucleotides, the CDR3 is TGTGCCTGGAGTCCCTCAGGACTAGCGGGGGGGAATGAGCAGTTCTTC. This gives the protein CAWSPSGLAGGNEQFF. This chain links TRBV30 with TRBJ2-1; 15 bases agree with TRBD2. Germline CDR1 is GTSNPN and CDR2 is SVGIG (reference sequence). The CDR3 has 16 amino acids. Trimming removed 2 bases from V and 7 bases from J; junction bases left unmatched: 6.